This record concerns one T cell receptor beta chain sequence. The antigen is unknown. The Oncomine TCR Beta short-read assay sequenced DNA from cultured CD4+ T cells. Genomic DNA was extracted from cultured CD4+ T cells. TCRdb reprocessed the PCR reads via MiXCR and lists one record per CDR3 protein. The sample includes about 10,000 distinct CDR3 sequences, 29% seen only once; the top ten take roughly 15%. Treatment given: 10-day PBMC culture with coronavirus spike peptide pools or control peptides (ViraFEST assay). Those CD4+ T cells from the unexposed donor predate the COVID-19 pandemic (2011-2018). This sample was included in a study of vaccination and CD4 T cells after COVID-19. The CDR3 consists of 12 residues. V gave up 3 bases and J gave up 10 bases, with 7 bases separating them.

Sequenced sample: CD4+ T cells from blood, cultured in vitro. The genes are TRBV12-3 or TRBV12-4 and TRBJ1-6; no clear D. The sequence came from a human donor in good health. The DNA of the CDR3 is TGTGCCAGCAGTTTGGAGGACTCACCCCTCCACTTT. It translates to CASSLEDSPLHF.